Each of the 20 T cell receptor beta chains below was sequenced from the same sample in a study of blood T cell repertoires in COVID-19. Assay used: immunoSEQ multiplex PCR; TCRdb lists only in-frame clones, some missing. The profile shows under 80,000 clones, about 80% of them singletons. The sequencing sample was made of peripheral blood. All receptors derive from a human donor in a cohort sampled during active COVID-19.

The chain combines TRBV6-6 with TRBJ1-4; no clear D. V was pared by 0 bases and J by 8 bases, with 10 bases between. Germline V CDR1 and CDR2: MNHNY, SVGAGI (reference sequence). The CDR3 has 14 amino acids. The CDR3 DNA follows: TGTGCCAGCAGTTACTCGAAACTAGGGGAAAAACTGTTTTTT. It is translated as CASSYSKLGEKLFF.

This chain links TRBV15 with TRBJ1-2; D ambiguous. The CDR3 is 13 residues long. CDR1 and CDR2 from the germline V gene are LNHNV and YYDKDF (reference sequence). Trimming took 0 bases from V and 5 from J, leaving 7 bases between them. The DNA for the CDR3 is TGTGCCACCAGCAGAGAAGTCGGGTATGGCTACACCTTC. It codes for CATSREVGYGYTF.

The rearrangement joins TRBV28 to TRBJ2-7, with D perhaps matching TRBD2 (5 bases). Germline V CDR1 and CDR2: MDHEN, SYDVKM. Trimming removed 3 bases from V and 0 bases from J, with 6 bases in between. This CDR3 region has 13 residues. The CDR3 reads CASSLAGSYEQYF. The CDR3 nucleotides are TGTGCCAGCAGTTTGGCGGGCTCCTACGAGCAGTACTTC.

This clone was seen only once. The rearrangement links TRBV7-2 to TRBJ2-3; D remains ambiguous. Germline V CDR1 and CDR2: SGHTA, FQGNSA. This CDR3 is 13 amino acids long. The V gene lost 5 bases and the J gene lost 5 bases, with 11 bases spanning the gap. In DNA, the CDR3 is TGTGCCAGCAGCCCCTCTATTAGAGATACGCAGTATTTT. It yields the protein CASSPSIRDTQYF.

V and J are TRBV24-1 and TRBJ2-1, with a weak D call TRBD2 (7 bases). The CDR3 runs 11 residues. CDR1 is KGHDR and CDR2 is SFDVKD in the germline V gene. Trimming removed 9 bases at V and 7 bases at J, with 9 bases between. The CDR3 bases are TGTGCCACCGGGAGGGGGAATGAGCAGTTCTTC. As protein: CATGRGNEQFF.

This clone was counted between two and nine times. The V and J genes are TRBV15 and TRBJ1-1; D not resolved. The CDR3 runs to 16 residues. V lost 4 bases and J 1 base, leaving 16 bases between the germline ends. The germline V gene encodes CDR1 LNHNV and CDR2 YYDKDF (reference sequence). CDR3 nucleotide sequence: TGTGCCACCAGCACCGGGATTTGGCAAACGAACACTGAAGCTTTCTTT. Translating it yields CATSTGIWQTNTEAFF.

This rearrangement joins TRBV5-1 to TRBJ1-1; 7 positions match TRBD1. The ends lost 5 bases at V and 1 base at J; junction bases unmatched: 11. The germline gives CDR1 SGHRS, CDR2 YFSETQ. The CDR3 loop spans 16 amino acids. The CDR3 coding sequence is TGCGCCAGCAGAAGTCAGGGGGAGGCGGGGAACACTGAAGCTTTCTTT. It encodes CASRSQGEAGNTEAFF.

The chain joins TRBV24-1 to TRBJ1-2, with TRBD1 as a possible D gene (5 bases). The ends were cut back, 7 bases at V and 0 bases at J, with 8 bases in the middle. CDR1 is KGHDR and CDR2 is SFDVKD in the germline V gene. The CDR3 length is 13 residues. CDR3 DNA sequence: TGTGCCACCAGCAGGGAACCTAACTATGGCTACACCTTC. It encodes CATSREPNYGYTF.

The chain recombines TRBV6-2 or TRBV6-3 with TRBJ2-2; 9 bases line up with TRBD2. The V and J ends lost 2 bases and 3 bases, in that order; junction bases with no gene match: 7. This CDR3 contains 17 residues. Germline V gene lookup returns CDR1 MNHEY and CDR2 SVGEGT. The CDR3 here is CASSYDVAGEHTGELFF. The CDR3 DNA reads TGTGCCAGCAGTTACGACGTAGCGGGGGAGCACACCGGGGAGCTGTTTTTT.

The DNA of the CDR3 is TGTGCCAGCAGTGATTCTACAGGGGGGTTTTACGAGCAGTACTTC. Its protein product is CASSDSTGGFYEQYF. V usage is TRBV6-1 and J usage is TRBJ2-7; 8 bases align to TRBD1. The CDR3 sequence is 15 residues long. Trimming at V came to 3 bases and at J to 4 bases, leaving 8 bases not matched to a gene. Looked up from germline, CDR1 is MNHNS and CDR2 is SASEGT.

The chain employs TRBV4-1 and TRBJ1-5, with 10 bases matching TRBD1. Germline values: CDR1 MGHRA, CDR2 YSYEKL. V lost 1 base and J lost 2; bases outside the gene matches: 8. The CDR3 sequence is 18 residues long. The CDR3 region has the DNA TGCGCCAGCAGCCAAGGTCCCGACAGGGGGCATGGCAATCAGCCCCAGCATTTT. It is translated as CASSQGPDRGHGNQPQHF.

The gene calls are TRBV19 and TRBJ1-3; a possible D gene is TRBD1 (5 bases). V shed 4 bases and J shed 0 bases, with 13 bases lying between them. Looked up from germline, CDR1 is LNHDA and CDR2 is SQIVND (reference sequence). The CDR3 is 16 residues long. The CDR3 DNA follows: TGTGCCAGTAGTACCTTCGACAGCCGCTCTGGAAACACCATATATTTT. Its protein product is CASSTFDSRSGNTIYF.

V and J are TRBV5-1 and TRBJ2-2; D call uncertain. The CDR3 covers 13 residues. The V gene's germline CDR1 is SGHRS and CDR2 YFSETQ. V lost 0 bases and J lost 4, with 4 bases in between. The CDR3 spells CASSLAGTGELFF. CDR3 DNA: TGCGCCAGCAGCTTGGCGGGCACCGGGGAGCTGTTTTTT.

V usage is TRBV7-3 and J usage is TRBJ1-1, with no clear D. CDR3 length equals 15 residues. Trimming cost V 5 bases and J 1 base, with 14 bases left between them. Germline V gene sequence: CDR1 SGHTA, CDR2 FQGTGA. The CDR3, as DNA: TGTGCCAGCAGCCCCTCCTCGGGAGAGAACACTGAAGCTTTCTTT. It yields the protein CASSPSSGENTEAFF.

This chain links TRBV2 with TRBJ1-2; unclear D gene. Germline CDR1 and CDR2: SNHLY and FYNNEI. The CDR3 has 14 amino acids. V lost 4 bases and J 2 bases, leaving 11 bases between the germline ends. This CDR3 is CASSVGGPNYGYTF. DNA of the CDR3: TGTGCCAGCAGTGTCGGTGGGCCGAACTATGGCTACACCTTC.

The CDR3 bases are TGTGCCAGCAGGTCGGGGGTTGGCTATGGCTACACCTTC. Translation: CASRSGVGYGYTF. The chain couples TRBV2 to TRBJ1-2; weak D call: TRBD1 (5 bases). Trimming shortened V by 6 bases and J by 4 bases, and 12 bases separated the two germline ends. Per the germline V gene, CDR1 is SNHLY and CDR2 is FYNNEI. The CDR3 runs to 13 residues.

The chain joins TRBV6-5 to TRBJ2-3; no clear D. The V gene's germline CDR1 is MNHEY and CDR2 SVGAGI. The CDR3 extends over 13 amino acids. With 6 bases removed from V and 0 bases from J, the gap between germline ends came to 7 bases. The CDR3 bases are TGTGCCAGCAGGCCAGGTAGCACAGATACGCAGTATTTT. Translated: CASRPGSTDTQYF.

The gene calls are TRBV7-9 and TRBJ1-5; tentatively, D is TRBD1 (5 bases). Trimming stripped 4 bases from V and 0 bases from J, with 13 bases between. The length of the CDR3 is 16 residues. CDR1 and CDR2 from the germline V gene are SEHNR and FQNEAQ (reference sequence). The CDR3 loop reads CASSSTGNLSNQPQHF. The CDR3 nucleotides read TGTGCCAGCAGCTCTACAGGTAACCTTAGCAATCAGCCCCAGCATTTT.

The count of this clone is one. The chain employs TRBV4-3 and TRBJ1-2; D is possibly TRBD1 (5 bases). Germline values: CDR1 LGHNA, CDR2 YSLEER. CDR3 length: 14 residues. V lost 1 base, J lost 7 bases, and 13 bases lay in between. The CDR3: CASSQVGRRGGYTF. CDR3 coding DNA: TGCGCCAGCAGCCAAGTCGGCCGAAGGGGTGGCTACACCTTC.

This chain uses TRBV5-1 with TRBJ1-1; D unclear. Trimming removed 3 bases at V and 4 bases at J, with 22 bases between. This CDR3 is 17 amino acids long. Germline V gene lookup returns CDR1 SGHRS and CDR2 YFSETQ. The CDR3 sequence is CASSSLSKELRLTEAFF. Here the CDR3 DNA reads TGCGCCAGCAGCTCGCTCTCCAAGGAACTGAGACTCACTGAAGCTTTCTTT.